This is a list of T cell receptor beta chains from one sample in a study of blood T cells in healthy people across ages. TCRdb recomputed calls from the 5' RACE reads with MiXCR, one row per CDR3 protein. The table records approximately 1.5 million distinct CDR3 sequences, around 36% of them present only once. Material for sequencing was blood. The receptors were gathered from a woman aged 25-40 years in good health. CDR3s include the opening cysteine and the closing phenylalanine or tryptophan. The order of the fields is J gene, clone size, V gene, D gene, CDR3 DNA, CDR3 protein. D genes are given only for firm matches. Not all rows give a size; the values are once, few, many and, for expanded clones, a class.

J gene: TRBJ2-7; clone size: many; V gene: TRBV29-1; D gene: -; CDR3 DNA: TGCAGCGTTGAATTTGACGGAACCTCCTACGAGCAGTACTTC; CDR3 protein: CSVEFDGTSYEQYF
J gene: TRBJ2-1; clone size: -; V gene: TRBV3-1; D gene: TRBD2; CDR3 DNA: TGTGCCAGCAGCCCAACCGGACTAGTCGCCTACAATGAGCAGTTCTTC; CDR3 protein: CASSPTGLVAYNEQFF
J gene: TRBJ2-1; clone size: -; V gene: TRBV14; D gene: TRBD2; CDR3 DNA: TGTGCCAGCAGCGACCCGGGGGGTGAGCAGTTCTTC; CDR3 protein: CASSDPGGEQFF
J gene: TRBJ1-6; clone size: -; V gene: TRBV7-9; D gene: TRBD1; CDR3 DNA: TGTGCCAGCAGCGCCGGGACAGGGATAGACAATTCACCCCTCCACTTT; CDR3 protein: CASSAGTGIDNSPLHF
J gene: TRBJ2-3; clone size: -; V gene: TRBV20-1; D gene: -; CDR3 DNA: TGCAGTGCTATGCCCCCGGGGCGGTCAGATACGCAGTATTTT; CDR3 protein: CSAMPPGRSDTQYF
J gene: TRBJ2-7; clone size: -; V gene: TRBV20-1; D gene: -; CDR3 DNA: TGCAGTGCTAGAGGTCTGCGACCATTCACCTACGAGCAGTACTTC; CDR3 protein: CSARGLRPFTYEQYF
J gene: TRBJ2-1; clone size: many; V gene: TRBV29-1; D gene: -; CDR3 DNA: TGCAGCGCTATGAATGGGAATGAGCAGTTCTTC; CDR3 protein: CSAMNGNEQFF
J gene: TRBJ2-3; clone size: -; V gene: TRBV7-8; D gene: TRBD1; CDR3 DNA: TGTGCCAGCAGCTCCCCTTGGGCAGGGGGAACAGATACGCAGTATTTT; CDR3 protein: CASSSPWAGGTDTQYF
J gene: TRBJ1-1; clone size: -; V gene: TRBV24-1; D gene: -; CDR3 DNA: TGTGCCACCAGTGAGACAGGGAACACTGAAGCTTTCTTT; CDR3 protein: CATSETGNTEAFF
J gene: TRBJ2-7; clone size: -; V gene: TRBV6-2/TRBV6-3; D gene: -; CDR3 DNA: TGTGCCAGCACTGGACGGGCGGGTGGATACGAGCAGTACTTC; CDR3 protein: CASTGRAGGYEQYF
J gene: TRBJ2-7; clone size: -; V gene: TRBV20-1; D gene: -; CDR3 DNA: TGCAGTGCTAGAGGACGAGGGGTGGTCTACGAGCAGTACTTC; CDR3 protein: CSARGRGVVYEQYF
J gene: TRBJ2-5; clone size: few; V gene: TRBV20-1; D gene: -; CDR3 DNA: TGCAGTGCTATTGGGCTCTACCAAGAGACCCAGTACTTC; CDR3 protein: CSAIGLYQETQYF
J gene: TRBJ2-7; clone size: -; V gene: TRBV11-2; D gene: -; CDR3 DNA: TGTGCCAGCAGCTTAGAACCGGGAGCCTCCTACGAGCAGTACTTC; CDR3 protein: CASSLEPGASYEQYF
J gene: TRBJ1-5; clone size: -; V gene: TRBV4-1; D gene: -; CDR3 DNA: TGCGCCAGCAGCCAACAACTGACTAGCAATCAGCCCCAGCATTTT; CDR3 protein: CASSQQLTSNQPQHF
J gene: TRBJ2-2; clone size: many; V gene: TRBV10-3; D gene: -; CDR3 DNA: TGTGCCATCAGTGCTGGGGCGAACACCGGGGAGCTGTTTTTT; CDR3 protein: CAISAGANTGELFF
J gene: TRBJ2-1; clone size: -; V gene: TRBV4-2; D gene: TRBD2; CDR3 DNA: TGTGCCAGCAGCCTAGACCGGCTAGCGGGAGAGGATGAGCAGTTCTTC; CDR3 protein: CASSLDRLAGEDEQFF
J gene: TRBJ2-7; clone size: few; V gene: TRBV30; D gene: -; CDR3 DNA: TGTGCCTGGGGGAGCTCCTACGAGCAGTACTTC; CDR3 protein: CAWGSSYEQYF
J gene: TRBJ2-7; clone size: -; V gene: TRBV11-2; D gene: -; CDR3 DNA: TGTGCCAGCGGCCTCGATGGTACCGACGAGCAGTACTTC; CDR3 protein: CASGLDGTDEQYF
J gene: TRBJ2-7; clone size: many; V gene: TRBV6-1; D gene: -; CDR3 DNA: TGTGCCAGCAGTGAGAGAGGTTCCTACGAGCAGTACTTC; CDR3 protein: CASSERGSYEQYF
J gene: TRBJ2-1; clone size: few; V gene: TRBV4-1; D gene: -; CDR3 DNA: TGCGCCAGCAGCCAAGATAGTATTCGGGGTCTAAATGAGCAGTTCTTC; CDR3 protein: CASSQDSIRGLNEQFF
J gene: TRBJ2-7; clone size: few; V gene: TRBV7-8; D gene: TRBD2; CDR3 DNA: TGTGCCAGCAGCTTAGGGAACAGGCCTAGCGGGAGGGCCTCCTTCCACGAGCAGTACTTC; CDR3 protein: CASSLGNRPSGRASFHEQYF
J gene: TRBJ2-1; clone size: many; V gene: TRBV20-1; D gene: -; CDR3 DNA: TGCAGTGCTAGAGATTGGACTACCAATGAGCAGTTCTTC; CDR3 protein: CSARDWTTNEQFF
J gene: TRBJ2-1; clone size: few; V gene: TRBV11-2; D gene: TRBD1; CDR3 DNA: TGTGCCAGCAGTTCGGACAGGGTCAACCGGCAGTTCTTC; CDR3 protein: CASSSDRVNRQFF
J gene: TRBJ2-1; clone size: -; V gene: TRBV7-2; D gene: -; CDR3 DNA: TGTGCCAGCAGCTCCCAGGCTAGCCTCCCCTGCAATGAGCAGTTCTTC; CDR3 protein: CASSSQASLPCNEQFF
J gene: TRBJ2-3; clone size: few; V gene: TRBV5-6; D gene: TRBD2; CDR3 DNA: TGTGCCAGCAGCCAACTAGCGGGAGAAGATAGCACAGATACGCAGTATTTT; CDR3 protein: CASSQLAGEDSTDTQYF
J gene: TRBJ2-7; clone size: -; V gene: TRBV6-5; D gene: -; CDR3 DNA: TGTGCCAGCAGCCTCCCTGGCCGTGTAACCGAGCAGTACTTC; CDR3 protein: CASSLPGRVTEQYF
J gene: TRBJ2-1; clone size: few; V gene: TRBV14; D gene: TRBD2; CDR3 DNA: TGTGCCAGCAGCCTGAGCGGGAGGGCCCGAGGTGAGCAGTTCTTC; CDR3 protein: CASSLSGRARGEQFF
J gene: TRBJ1-2; clone size: -; V gene: TRBV2; D gene: -; CDR3 DNA: TGTGCCAGCAACGCAATGGTTGGGGATAACTATGGCTACACCTTC; CDR3 protein: CASNAMVGDNYGYTF
J gene: TRBJ2-7; clone size: -; V gene: TRBV7-6; D gene: TRBD1; CDR3 DNA: TGTGTCAGCAGCTTAGGGACAGTAGACTACGAGCAGTACTTC; CDR3 protein: CVSSLGTVDYEQYF
J gene: TRBJ2-1; clone size: -; V gene: TRBV6-5; D gene: TRBD2; CDR3 DNA: TGTGCCAGCAGTTACTCAGCCGGGACTAGCGGCAACAATGAGCAGTTCTTC; CDR3 protein: CASSYSAGTSGNNEQFF
J gene: TRBJ1-2; clone size: few; V gene: TRBV7-8; D gene: TRBD1; CDR3 DNA: TGTGCCAGCAGCTCAGACTTCGGGACAGAATATGGCTACACCTTC; CDR3 protein: CASSSDFGTEYGYTF
J gene: TRBJ2-5; clone size: few; V gene: TRBV2; D gene: -; CDR3 DNA: TGTGCCAGCAGTCGGACGGGGTTGGGCCAAGAGACCCAGTACTTC; CDR3 protein: CASSRTGLGQETQYF
J gene: TRBJ2-1; clone size: -; V gene: TRBV5-1; D gene: TRBD2; CDR3 DNA: TGCGCCAGCAGCTTGGAGGGAGGGGCAAGCAGTGAGCAGTTCTTC; CDR3 protein: CASSLEGGASSEQFF
J gene: TRBJ2-1; clone size: few; V gene: TRBV7-9; D gene: -; CDR3 DNA: TGTGCCAGCAGCTTAGTGTTGGGGATCTCCTACAATGAGCAGTTCTTC; CDR3 protein: CASSLVLGISYNEQFF
J gene: TRBJ2-1; clone size: -; V gene: TRBV7-3; D gene: -; CDR3 DNA: TGTGCCAGCAGCTTAACTGGGCAACCCAATGAGCAGTTCTTC; CDR3 protein: CASSLTGQPNEQFF
J gene: TRBJ2-7; clone size: -; V gene: TRBV18; D gene: TRBD1; CDR3 DNA: TGTACCAGCTCAGCCGGGACAGGGATAAACTACGAGCAGTACTTC; CDR3 protein: CTSSAGTGINYEQYF
J gene: TRBJ2-7; clone size: many; V gene: TRBV29-1; D gene: -; CDR3 DNA: TGCAGCGTTGAAGGGAATAGCAACCTCCGTTACGAGCAGTACTTC; CDR3 protein: CSVEGNSNLRYEQYF
J gene: TRBJ2-7; clone size: few; V gene: TRBV12-5; D gene: -; CDR3 DNA: TGTGCTAGTGTCAAACCCGGGCCGGATGGCTACGAGCAGTACTTC; CDR3 protein: CASVKPGPDGYEQYF
J gene: TRBJ2-3; clone size: -; V gene: TRBV13; D gene: TRBD2; CDR3 DNA: TGTGCCAGCAGCTTTGAAGCGGGGACCACAGATACGCAGTATTTT; CDR3 protein: CASSFEAGTTDTQYF
J gene: TRBJ2-7; clone size: few; V gene: TRBV9; D gene: TRBD2; CDR3 DNA: TGTGCCAGCAGCCAGTTGGGGGGACTAGGAAGCGACGAGCAGTACTTC; CDR3 protein: CASSQLGGLGSDEQYF
J gene: TRBJ2-3; clone size: once; V gene: TRBV28; D gene: TRBD2; CDR3 DNA: TGTGCCAGCAGCCGTGGGACTAGCGGGACTACAGATACGCAGTATTTT; CDR3 protein: CASSRGTSGTTDTQYF
J gene: TRBJ2-7; clone size: many; V gene: TRBV20-1; D gene: -; CDR3 DNA: TGCAGTGCTAGACGGGACGGCCACTACGAGCAGTACTTC; CDR3 protein: CSARRDGHYEQYF
J gene: TRBJ1-2; clone size: -; V gene: TRBV2; D gene: TRBD1; CDR3 DNA: TGTGCCAGTCCGCAGGGGGTACAAAATAACTATGGCTACACCTTC; CDR3 protein: CASPQGVQNNYGYTF
J gene: TRBJ2-5; clone size: few; V gene: TRBV3-1; D gene: -; CDR3 DNA: TGTGCCAGCAGCCAAGAGCCAGGGTCGGAGACCCAGTACTTC; CDR3 protein: CASSQEPGSETQYF
J gene: TRBJ2-1; clone size: few; V gene: TRBV7-2; D gene: TRBD1; CDR3 DNA: TGTGCCAGCAGCCTAGACACGGGACAGCCGCAGTTCTTC; CDR3 protein: CASSLDTGQPQFF
J gene: TRBJ2-5; clone size: many; V gene: TRBV9; D gene: TRBD2; CDR3 DNA: TGTGCCAGCAGCGTACTAGCGGGAGGAGAGACCCAGTACTTC; CDR3 protein: CASSVLAGGETQYF
J gene: TRBJ1-6; clone size: few; V gene: TRBV14; D gene: TRBD1; CDR3 DNA: TGTGCCAGCAGCCAAGACCCCGGACAGGGCGCCTATAATTCACCCCTCCACTTT; CDR3 protein: CASSQDPGQGAYNSPLHF
J gene: TRBJ2-3; clone size: -; V gene: TRBV20-1; D gene: TRBD2; CDR3 DNA: TGCAGTGCTAGAGACCCAGCGGGGGGGCAGAGAGATACGCAGTATTTT; CDR3 protein: CSARDPAGGQRDTQYF
J gene: TRBJ2-7; clone size: few; V gene: TRBV6-4; D gene: TRBD2; CDR3 DNA: TGTGCCAGCGGGACTAGCGGGAGGGCCAAGTCCCTCGAGCAGTACTTC; CDR3 protein: CASGTSGRAKSLEQYF
J gene: TRBJ2-7; clone size: -; V gene: TRBV29-1; D gene: TRBD2; CDR3 DNA: TGCAGCGTTGAAGTAGGACGGGGGGGCACCTACGAGCAGTACTTC; CDR3 protein: CSVEVGRGGTYEQYF
J gene: TRBJ1-4; clone size: -; V gene: TRBV20-1; D gene: -; CDR3 DNA: TGCAGTGCTAGATCACCGGCGGCGAACGAAAAACTGTTTTTT; CDR3 protein: CSARSPAANEKLFF
J gene: TRBJ2-7; clone size: -; V gene: TRBV7-2; D gene: TRBD1; CDR3 DNA: TGTGCCAGCAGCTTCACCGGGACAGTGCCCCAGCAGTACTTC; CDR3 protein: CASSFTGTVPQQYF
J gene: TRBJ1-1; clone size: few; V gene: TRBV5-6; D gene: -; CDR3 DNA: TGTGCCAGCAGCTTCGATGTAGGGGACACTGAAGCTTTCTTT; CDR3 protein: CASSFDVGDTEAFF
J gene: TRBJ2-1; clone size: -; V gene: TRBV15; D gene: -; CDR3 DNA: TGTGCCACGAGGGGGGGGAACAATGAGCAGTTCTTC; CDR3 protein: CATRGGNNEQFF
J gene: TRBJ1-1; clone size: few; V gene: TRBV6-1; D gene: -; CDR3 DNA: TGTGCCAGCAGTGAAAGGAGTGACGGGTTCACTGAAGCTTTCTTT; CDR3 protein: CASSERSDGFTEAFF
J gene: TRBJ1-2; clone size: few; V gene: TRBV6-2/TRBV6-3; D gene: -; CDR3 DNA: TGTGCCAGCAGGCGACATACGTTGGACAGAATAAACTATGGCTACACCTTC; CDR3 protein: CASRRHTLDRINYGYTF
J gene: TRBJ2-7; clone size: -; V gene: TRBV2; D gene: TRBD2; CDR3 DNA: TGTGCCAGCAGGGGCGGGCGGGAGAGAGCCTACGAGCAGTACTTC; CDR3 protein: CASRGGRERAYEQYF
J gene: TRBJ2-7; clone size: -; V gene: TRBV10-1; D gene: TRBD2; CDR3 DNA: TGCGCCAGCAGTGAGTCGGCTAGCGGGAGCATTGAGCAGTACTTC; CDR3 protein: CASSESASGSIEQYF
J gene: TRBJ1-1; clone size: once; V gene: TRBV27; D gene: -; CDR3 DNA: TGTGCCAGCAGTTTAAGTCGGCACACTGAAGCTTTCTTT; CDR3 protein: CASSLSRHTEAFF
J gene: TRBJ2-4; clone size: -; V gene: TRBV20-1; D gene: TRBD1; CDR3 DNA: TGCAGTGCTAGAGATGGGACAGGTCAAGCCAAAAACATTCAGTACTTC; CDR3 protein: CSARDGTGQAKNIQYF